This TCR beta chain originates from a study of CD8 T cells in ankylosing spondylitis. Quantitative 5'-RACE with molecular barcodes produced the TCR beta libraries. TCRdb analysed the 5' RACE reads with MiXCR anew, one entry per CDR3 protein. The data show fewer than 250,000 distinct CDR3 sequences, around 25% seen once. The study's findings and limits: Significant enrichment of disease-linked clones was reported in matched ankylosing spondylitis synovial fluid.

V gave up 7 bases and J gave up 9 bases; unmatched junction bases: 8. The CDR3 contains 14 residues. This clonotype was counted only a few times. What it binds is not known. This sequence joins TRBV12-3 or TRBV12-4 and TRBJ2-1; 11 positions match TRBD1. The sample taken for sequencing was blood, either unsorted or a sorted T cell fraction (not recorded which). This clonotype was sampled from a male donor with ankylosing spondylitis or in good health (not recorded which). CDR3 in DNA: TGTGCCAGCACCAAGGACAGGGGGCGCGGTGAGCAGTTCTTC. Its protein is CASTKDRGRGEQFF.